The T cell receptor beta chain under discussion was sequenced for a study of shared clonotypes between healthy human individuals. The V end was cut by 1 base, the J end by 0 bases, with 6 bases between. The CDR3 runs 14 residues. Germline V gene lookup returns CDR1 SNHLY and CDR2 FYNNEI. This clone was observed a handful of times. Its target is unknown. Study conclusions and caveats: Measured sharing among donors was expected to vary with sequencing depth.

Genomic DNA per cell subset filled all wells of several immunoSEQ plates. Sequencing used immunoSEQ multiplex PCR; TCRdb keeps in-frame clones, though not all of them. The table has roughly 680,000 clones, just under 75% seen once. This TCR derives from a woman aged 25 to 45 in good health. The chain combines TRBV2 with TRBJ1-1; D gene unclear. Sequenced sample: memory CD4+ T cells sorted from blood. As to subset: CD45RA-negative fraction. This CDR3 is CASSEEPLNTEAFF. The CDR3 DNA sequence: TGTGCCAGCAGTGAAGAGCCTTTGAACACTGAAGCTTTCTTT.